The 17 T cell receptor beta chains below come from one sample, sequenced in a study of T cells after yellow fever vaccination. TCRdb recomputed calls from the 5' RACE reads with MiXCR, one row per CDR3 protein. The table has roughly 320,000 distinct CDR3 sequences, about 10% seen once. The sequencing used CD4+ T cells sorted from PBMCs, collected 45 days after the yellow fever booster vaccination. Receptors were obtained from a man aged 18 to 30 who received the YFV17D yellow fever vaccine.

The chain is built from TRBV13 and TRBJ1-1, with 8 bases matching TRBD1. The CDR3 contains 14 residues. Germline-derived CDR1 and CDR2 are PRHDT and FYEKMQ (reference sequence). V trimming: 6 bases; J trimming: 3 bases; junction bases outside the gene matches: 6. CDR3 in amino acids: CASRRQGWDTEAFF. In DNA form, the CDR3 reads TGTGCCAGCAGGAGACAGGGGTGGGACACTGAAGCTTTCTTT. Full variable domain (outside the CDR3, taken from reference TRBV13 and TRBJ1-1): AAGVIQSPRHLIKEKRETATLKCYPIPRHDTVYWYQQGPGQDPQFLISFYEKMQSDKGSIPDRFSAQQFSDYHSELNMSSLELGDSALYFCASRRQGWDTEAFFGQGTRLTVV.

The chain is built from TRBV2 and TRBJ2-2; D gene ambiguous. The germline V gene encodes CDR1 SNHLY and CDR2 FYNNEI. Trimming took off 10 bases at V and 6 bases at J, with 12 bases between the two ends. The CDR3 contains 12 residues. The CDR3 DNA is TGTGCCATCGGCGAGGAGCCCGGGGAGCTGTTTTTT. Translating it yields CAIGEEPGELFF.

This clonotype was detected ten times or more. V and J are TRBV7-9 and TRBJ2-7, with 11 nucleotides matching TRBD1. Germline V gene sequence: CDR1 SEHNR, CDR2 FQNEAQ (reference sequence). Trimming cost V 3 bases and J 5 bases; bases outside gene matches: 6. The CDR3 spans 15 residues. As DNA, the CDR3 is TGTGCCAGCAGCTTGGGGACAGGGGGACCCAACGAGCAGTACGTC. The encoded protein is CASSLGTGGPNEQYV.

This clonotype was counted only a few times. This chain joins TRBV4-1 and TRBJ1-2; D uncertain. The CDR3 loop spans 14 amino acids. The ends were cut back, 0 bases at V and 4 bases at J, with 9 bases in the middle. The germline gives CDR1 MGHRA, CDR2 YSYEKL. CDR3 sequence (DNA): TGCGCCAGCAGCCAAGAGGAGGGTGGCTATGGCTACACCTTC. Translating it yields CASSQEEGGYGYTF.

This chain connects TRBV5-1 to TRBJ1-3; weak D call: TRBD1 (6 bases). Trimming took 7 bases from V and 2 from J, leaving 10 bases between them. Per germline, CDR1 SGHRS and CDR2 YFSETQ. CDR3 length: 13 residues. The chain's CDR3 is CASRGLPGNTIYF. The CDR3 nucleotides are TGCGCCAGCCGGGGGCTCCCTGGAAACACCATATATTTT. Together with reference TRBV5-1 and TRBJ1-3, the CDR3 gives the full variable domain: KAGVTQTPRYLIKTRGQQVTLSCSPISGHRSVSWYQQTPGQGLQFLFEYFSETQRNKGNFPGRFSGRQFSNSRSEMNVSTLELGDSALYLCASRGLPGNTIYFGEGSWLTVV.

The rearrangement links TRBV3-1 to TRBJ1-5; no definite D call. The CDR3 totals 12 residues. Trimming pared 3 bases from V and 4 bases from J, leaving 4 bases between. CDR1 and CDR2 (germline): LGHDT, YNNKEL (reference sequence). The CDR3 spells CASSHWNQPQHF. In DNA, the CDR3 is TGTGCCAGCAGCCACTGGAATCAGCCCCAGCATTTT.

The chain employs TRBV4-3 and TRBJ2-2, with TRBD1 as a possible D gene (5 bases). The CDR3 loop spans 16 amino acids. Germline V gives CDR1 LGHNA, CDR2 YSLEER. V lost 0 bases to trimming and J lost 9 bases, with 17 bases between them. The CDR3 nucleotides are TGCGCCAGCAGCCAAGACGGCAGGGTGGTCCCTCGGGAGCTGTTTTTT. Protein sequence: CASSQDGRVVPRELFF.

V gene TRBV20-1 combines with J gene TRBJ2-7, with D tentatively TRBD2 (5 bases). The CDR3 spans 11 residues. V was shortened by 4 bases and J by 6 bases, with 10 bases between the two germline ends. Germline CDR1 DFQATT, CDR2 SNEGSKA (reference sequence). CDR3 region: CSAIRGFEQYF. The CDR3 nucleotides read TGCAGTGCTATACGGGGTTTCGAGCAGTACTTC.

The CDR3 bases are TGCAGTGCTCCAGAGGACGGAGGGGGTCAGCCCCAGCATTTT. Its translation: CSAPEDGGGQPQHF. V gene TRBV20-1 combines with J gene TRBJ1-5; weak D call: TRBD1 (6 bases). V was trimmed by 5 bases and J by 6 bases, leaving 17 bases between them. CDR3 length equals 14 residues. Germline V lookup: CDR1 DFQATT, CDR2 SNEGSKA (reference sequence).

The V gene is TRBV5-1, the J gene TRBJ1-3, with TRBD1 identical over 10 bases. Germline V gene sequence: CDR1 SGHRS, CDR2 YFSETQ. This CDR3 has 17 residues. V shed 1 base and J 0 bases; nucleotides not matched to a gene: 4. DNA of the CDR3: TGCGCCAGCAGCTTGACGGGACAGGGGAGCTCTGGAAACACCATATATTTT. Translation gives CASSLTGQGSSGNTIYF.

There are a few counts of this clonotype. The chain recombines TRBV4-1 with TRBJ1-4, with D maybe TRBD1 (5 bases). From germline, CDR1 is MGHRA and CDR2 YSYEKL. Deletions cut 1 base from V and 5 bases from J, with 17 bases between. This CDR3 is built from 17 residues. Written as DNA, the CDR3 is TGCGCCAGCAGCCAAGGACCGCAAAGGGGTTTGAATGAAAAACTGTTTTTT. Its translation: CASSQGPQRGLNEKLFF.

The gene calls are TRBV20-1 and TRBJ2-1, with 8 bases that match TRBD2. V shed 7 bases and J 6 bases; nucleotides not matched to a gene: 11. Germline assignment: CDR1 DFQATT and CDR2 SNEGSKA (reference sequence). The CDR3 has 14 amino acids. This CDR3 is CSVPRGLGGNEQFF. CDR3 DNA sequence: TGCAGTGTCCCGCGGGGACTAGGGGGCAATGAGCAGTTCTTC.

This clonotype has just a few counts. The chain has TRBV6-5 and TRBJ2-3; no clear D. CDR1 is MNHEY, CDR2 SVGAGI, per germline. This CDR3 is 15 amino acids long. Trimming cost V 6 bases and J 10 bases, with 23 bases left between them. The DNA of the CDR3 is TGTGCCAGCAGACTCTTTTCAGTATCAAGAGACCCGCAGTATTTT. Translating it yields CASRLFSVSRDPQYF.

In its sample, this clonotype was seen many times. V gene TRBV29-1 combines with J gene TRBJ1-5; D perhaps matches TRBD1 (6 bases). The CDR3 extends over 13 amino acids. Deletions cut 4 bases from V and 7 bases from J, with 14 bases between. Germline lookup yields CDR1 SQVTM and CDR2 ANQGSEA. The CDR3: CSVGQVSRQPQHF. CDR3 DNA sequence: TGCAGCGTTGGACAGGTGTCTAGGCAGCCCCAGCATTTT.

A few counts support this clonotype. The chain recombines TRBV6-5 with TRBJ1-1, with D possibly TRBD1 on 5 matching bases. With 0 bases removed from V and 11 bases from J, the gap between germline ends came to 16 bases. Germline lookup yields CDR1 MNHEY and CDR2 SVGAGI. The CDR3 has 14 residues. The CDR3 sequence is CASSYSGRVGVAFF. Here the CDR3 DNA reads TGTGCCAGCAGTTACTCAGGCAGGGTGGGGGTGGCTTTCTTT.

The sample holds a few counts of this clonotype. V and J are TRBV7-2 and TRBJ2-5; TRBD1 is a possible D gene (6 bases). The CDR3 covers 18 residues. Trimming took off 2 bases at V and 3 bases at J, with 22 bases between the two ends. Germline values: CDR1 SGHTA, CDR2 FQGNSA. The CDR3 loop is CASSLKASSWTAKETQYF. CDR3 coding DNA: TGTGCCAGCAGCTTAAAAGCCAGTTCGTGGACAGCGAAAGAGACCCAGTACTTC.

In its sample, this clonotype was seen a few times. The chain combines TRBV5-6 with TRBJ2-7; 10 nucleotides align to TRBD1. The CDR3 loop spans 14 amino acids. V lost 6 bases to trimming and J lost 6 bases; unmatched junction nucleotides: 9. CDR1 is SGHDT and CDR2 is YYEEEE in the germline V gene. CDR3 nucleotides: TGTGCCAGCACCTCGGGACAGGGGACTCCCGAGCAGTACGTC. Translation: CASTSGQGTPEQYV.